This is a list of T cell receptor beta chains from one sample in a study of blood T cell repertoires in COVID-19. Profiled with immunoSEQ multiplex PCR; TCRdb holds only in-frame clones, not every one. The repertoire holds about 60,000 clones, approximately 88% seen once, with 9.5% to 13% in the top ten. Sequencing input: peripheral blood. These receptors came from a man aged 25 to 40 with COVID-19, enrolled during active disease. Each CDR3 is given with its conserved first and last residue. A D gene is named only where the DNA matches it firmly. Not all rows give a size; the values are once, few, many and, for expanded clones, a class.

J gene: TRBJ2-1
D gene: TRBD2
V gene: TRBV27
clone size: NA
CDR3 DNA: TGTGCCAGCAGTTCGGGACTAGCGGGAGTATCCTACAATGAGCAGTTCTTC
CDR3 protein: CASSSGLAGVSYNEQFF

J gene: TRBJ1-2
D gene: TRBD1
V gene: TRBV2
clone size: NA
CDR3 DNA: TGTGCCAGCAGGTACTTAGACAGGGACGGCTACACCTTC
CDR3 protein: CASRYLDRDGYTF

J gene: TRBJ2-3
D gene: NA
V gene: TRBV7-2
clone size: NA
CDR3 DNA: TGTGCCAGCAGCCCCAGGCTCGGGAGTGTCACAGATACGCAGTATTTT
CDR3 protein: CASSPRLGSVTDTQYF

J gene: TRBJ2-1
D gene: TRBD2
V gene: TRBV27
clone size: NA
CDR3 DNA: TGTGCCAGCAGTATAGGACTAGCGGGAGATCCCCACAATGAGCAGTTCTTC
CDR3 protein: CASSIGLAGDPHNEQFF

J gene: TRBJ2-5
D gene: NA
V gene: TRBV21-1
clone size: NA
CDR3 DNA: TGTGCCAGCAGCATAGGACTAGCTGAAGAGACCCAGTACTTC
CDR3 protein: CASSIGLAEETQYF

J gene: TRBJ2-7
D gene: NA
V gene: TRBV5-6
clone size: NA
CDR3 DNA: TGTGCCAGCAGCCCCCTGACTGCTCTCTACGAGCAGTACTTC
CDR3 protein: CASSPLTALYEQYF

J gene: TRBJ2-7
D gene: NA
V gene: TRBV4-1
clone size: NA
CDR3 DNA: TGCGCCAGCAGCCAGTACCAAGGGGCGGGGCGAGCCTACGAGCAGTACTTC
CDR3 protein: CASSQYQGAGRAYEQYF

J gene: TRBJ2-4
D gene: TRBD2
V gene: TRBV5-1
clone size: NA
CDR3 DNA: TGCGCCAGCAGCTTGGGCGGGAGCCCCCAAAACATTCAGTACTTC
CDR3 protein: CASSLGGSPQNIQYF

J gene: TRBJ1-1
D gene: NA
V gene: TRBV11-2
clone size: NA
CDR3 DNA: TGTGCCAGCAGCTTGTTAGGGGGGAACACTGAAGCTTTCTTT
CDR3 protein: CASSLLGGNTEAFF

J gene: TRBJ1-3
D gene: NA
V gene: TRBV19
clone size: NA
CDR3 DNA: TGTGCCAGTAGTTCAGCCTTCGGGACAACTGGAAACACCATATATTTT
CDR3 protein: CASSSAFGTTGNTIYF

J gene: TRBJ2-3
D gene: NA
V gene: TRBV28
clone size: NA
CDR3 DNA: TGTGCCAGCAGTTTATCACAGACCACAGATACGCAGTATTTT
CDR3 protein: CASSLSQTTDTQYF

J gene: TRBJ1-5
D gene: NA
V gene: TRBV6-5
clone size: NA
CDR3 DNA: TGTGCCAGCAGCCCCGATGGGGAGGGCCAGCATTTT
CDR3 protein: CASSPDGEGQHF

J gene: TRBJ1-5
D gene: NA
V gene: TRBV30
clone size: NA
CDR3 DNA: TGTGCCTGGAGCGAATCCGGGACATTGAATCAGCCCCAGCATTTT
CDR3 protein: CAWSESGTLNQPQHF

J gene: TRBJ1-2
D gene: NA
V gene: TRBV3-1/TRBV3-2
clone size: few
CDR3 DNA: TGTGCCAGCAGCCAAGAGATTTTCCGGGATCCCGAAGGCTACACCTTC
CDR3 protein: CASSQEIFRDPEGYTF

J gene: TRBJ2-7
D gene: NA
V gene: TRBV4-3
clone size: NA
CDR3 DNA: TGCGCCAGCAGCCAAGATCCGCAGGGGTCCTACGAGCAGTACTTC
CDR3 protein: CASSQDPQGSYEQYF

J gene: TRBJ1-5
D gene: NA
V gene: TRBV5-5
clone size: few
CDR3 DNA: TGTGCCAGCAGGAACAACGATAGCAATCAGCCCCAGCATTTT
CDR3 protein: CASRNNDSNQPQHF

J gene: TRBJ1-1
D gene: TRBD1
V gene: TRBV4-1
clone size: NA
CDR3 DNA: TGCGCCAGCAGCAATTTAGGGACAGGAGAAGCTTTCTTT
CDR3 protein: CASSNLGTGEAFF

J gene: TRBJ2-1
D gene: TRBD2
V gene: TRBV27
clone size: NA
CDR3 DNA: TGTGCCAGCAGTTTATCTAGCGGGAGGGCCAATGAGCAGTTCTTC
CDR3 protein: CASSLSSGRANEQFF

J gene: TRBJ2-2
D gene: TRBD1
V gene: TRBV24-1
clone size: NA
CDR3 DNA: TGTGCCACCAGCCCCGGGACAGGGAGGACCGGGGAGCTGTTTTTT
CDR3 protein: CATSPGTGRTGELFF

J gene: TRBJ2-7
D gene: TRBD2
V gene: TRBV5-6
clone size: NA
CDR3 DNA: TGTGCCAGCAGCCCCGGCGGGGGAGTCTACGAGCAGTACTTC
CDR3 protein: CASSPGGGVYEQYF

J gene: TRBJ2-1
D gene: NA
V gene: TRBV5-4
clone size: NA
CDR3 DNA: TGTGCCAGCAGCTTCCCCCCATACAATGAGCAGTTCTTC
CDR3 protein: CASSFPPYNEQFF

J gene: TRBJ1-2
D gene: NA
V gene: TRBV30
clone size: NA
CDR3 DNA: TGTGCCTGGAGGGCGGGGGGGAGCTATGGCTACACCTTC
CDR3 protein: CAWRAGGSYGYTF

J gene: TRBJ2-1
D gene: TRBD2
V gene: TRBV2
clone size: NA
CDR3 DNA: TGTGCCACCGTACTAGCGGGAGAGGGGAATGAGCAGTTCTTC
CDR3 protein: CATVLAGEGNEQFF